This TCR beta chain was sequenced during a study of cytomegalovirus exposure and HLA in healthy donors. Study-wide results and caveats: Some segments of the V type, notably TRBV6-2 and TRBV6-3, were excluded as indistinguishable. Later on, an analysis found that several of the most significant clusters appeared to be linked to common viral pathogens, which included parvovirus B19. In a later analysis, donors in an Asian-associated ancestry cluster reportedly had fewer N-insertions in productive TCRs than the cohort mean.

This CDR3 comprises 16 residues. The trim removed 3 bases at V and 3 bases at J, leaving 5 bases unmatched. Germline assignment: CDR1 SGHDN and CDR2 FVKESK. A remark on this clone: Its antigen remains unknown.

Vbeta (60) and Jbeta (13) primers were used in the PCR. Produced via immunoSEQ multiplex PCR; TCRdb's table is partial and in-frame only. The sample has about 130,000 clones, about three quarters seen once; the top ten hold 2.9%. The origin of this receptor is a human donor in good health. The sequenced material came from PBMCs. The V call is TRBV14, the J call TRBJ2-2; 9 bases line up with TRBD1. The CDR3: CASSQITGGDTGELFF. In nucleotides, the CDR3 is TGTGCCAGCAGCCAGATCACAGGGGGCGACACCGGGGAGCTGTTTTTT.